The 16 T cell receptor beta chains below were found in one sample sequenced in a study of blood T cells in healthy people across ages. A second roughly 6 to 11 cycle PCR used barcoded and J-beta primers. Each CDR3 protein gets one entry after TCRdb re-called the 5' RACE reads with MiXCR. The sample carries roughly 560,000 distinct CDR3 sequences, nearly 25% recorded once. Another study also made use of these data, one on T cells of mothers and their children.

The specimen sequenced was blood. Receptors were obtained from a boy aged 10-17 years in good health.

This clonotype was observed a handful of times. This sequence joins TRBV7-2 and TRBJ2-6, with D uncertain. V shed 2 bases and J shed 1 base, with 9 bases lying between them. The CDR3 consists of 16 residues. Germline CDR1 and CDR2: SGHTA and FQGNSA. The CDR3 loop reads CASSLRLGSGANVLTF. The CDR3 bases are TGTGCCAGCAGCTTAAGGCTGGGATCTGGGGCCAACGTCCTGACTTTC.

This clonotype was picked up a small number of times. The rearrangement joins TRBV11-2 to TRBJ1-2; the D is unclear. CDR1 and CDR2 from the germline V gene are SGHAT and FQNNGV. The CDR3 contains 15 residues. The germline V and J ends were trimmed by 2 bases and 6 bases, with 16 bases remaining between them. CDR3 bases: TGTGCCAGCAGCTTATTCGGACCAAGCAGTGATGGCTACACCTTC. Translation gives CASSLFGPSSDGYTF.

This clonotype appeared a few times. A read error may be the cause here, since a much bigger clone is one base away. This rearrangement joins TRBV28 to TRBJ2-2; 7 bases are shared with TRBD1. V lost 6 bases and J lost 7; bases outside the gene matches: 5. The germline V gene has CDR1 MDHEN and CDR2 SYDVKM. The CDR3 is 13 residues long. The CDR3 sequence is CASSPTGNGELFF. CDR3 DNA sequence: TGTGCCAGCAGCCCGACAGGGAACGGGGAGCTGTTTTTT.

The CDR3, as DNA: TGTGCCAGCAGTGGGAGGCAGACTGGTCGGTACTCCTATAATTCACCCCTCCACTTT. This translates into CASSGRQTGRYSYNSPLHF. This chain uses TRBV6-1 with TRBJ1-6; D is undetermined. The V gene lost 4 bases and the J gene lost 0 bases, with 19 bases spanning the gap. Germline V lookup: CDR1 MNHNS, CDR2 SASEGT. The CDR3 sequence is 19 residues long.

The chain carries TRBV5-5 and TRBJ1-1; D gene ambiguous. The V gene's germline CDR1 is SGHKS and CDR2 YYEKEE (reference sequence). V was cut by 7 bases and J by 4 bases, with 11 bases left in between. The CDR3 is 12 residues long. Here the CDR3 DNA reads TGTGCCAGCGGCTGGGTGGGCACTGAAGCTTTCTTT. It codes for CASGWVGTEAFF.

This clonotype was observed a few times. This chain uses TRBV5-1 with TRBJ1-1; 7 nucleotides agree with TRBD1. CDR3 size: 15 residues. CDR1 is SGHRS and CDR2 is YFSETQ in the germline V gene. V was pared by 2 bases and J by 5 bases, with 9 bases of the junction left unmatched. The CDR3 spells CASSLKTGRGTEAFF. As DNA, the CDR3 is TGCGCCAGCAGCTTAAAGACAGGGAGGGGAACTGAAGCTTTCTTT.

The chain uses TRBV20-1 and TRBJ1-4; D ambiguous. The germline V gene has CDR1 DFQATT and CDR2 SNEGSKA (reference sequence). The CDR3 has 14 amino acids. Trimming cost V 1 base and J 8 bases, with 14 bases left between them. The CDR3 DNA sequence: TGCAGTGCTAGAGTAGGTCCGATCGGCGAAAAACTGTTTTTT. This gives the protein CSARVGPIGEKLFF.

This clonotype has just one count. The CDR3 DNA reads as TGTGCCAGCAGGTCAGGGATTATCGGCTACGAGCAGTACTTC. Amino acids: CASRSGIIGYEQYF. The J gene is TRBJ2-7, the V gene TRBV27, with D possibly TRBD1 on 5 matching bases. This CDR3 contains 14 residues. Germline V gene data show CDR1 as MNHEY and CDR2 as SMNVEV (reference sequence). Trimming left V 6 bases short and J 3 bases short, with 15 bases between.

This clonotype was counted between two and nine times. J is TRBJ1-2 and V is TRBV9; TRBD1 matches at 7 bases. This CDR3 is 16 amino acids long. The junction had 15 bases not matched to a gene; V was cut back by 4 bases and J by 6 bases. Germline CDR1 is SGDLS and CDR2 is YYNGEE. Here the CDR3 DNA reads TGTGCCAGCAGCCAACGAAACAGGGGAGTACGGGATGGCTACACCTTC. Its protein product is CASSQRNRGVRDGYTF.

This clonotype has more than one count but fewer than ten. The chain couples TRBV15 to TRBJ1-2; 7 bases agree with TRBD1. V lost 0 bases to trimming and J lost 4 bases; unmatched junction nucleotides: 14. The CDR3 length is 18 residues. Germline V gene lookup returns CDR1 LNHNV and CDR2 YYDKDF (reference sequence). CDR3 amino acids: CATSRDRSITGAAYGYTF. In nucleotides, the CDR3 is TGTGCCACCAGCAGAGACCGCTCGATTACAGGGGCGGCCTATGGCTACACCTTC.

In its sample, this clonotype was seen a few times. The chain uses TRBV29-1 and TRBJ1-4; D uncertain. The germline V and J ends were trimmed by 7 bases and 6 bases, with 30 bases remaining between them. Germline CDR1 is SQVTM and CDR2 is ANQGSEA. CDR3 length equals 18 residues. CDR3 DNA sequence: TGCAGCGCGGCCCCTGGGGTGGCAGGCCTTCTGGAGGATGAAAAACTGTTTTTT. It encodes CSAAPGVAGLLEDEKLFF.

Relative to its sample, this clonotype is medium-sized. The genes are TRBV27 and TRBJ2-7, with 7 bases matching TRBD1. There are 14 residues in the CDR3. J was trimmed by 5 bases and V by 5 bases; bases with no gene match: 9. The germline V gene encodes CDR1 MNHEY and CDR2 SMNVEV (reference sequence). CDR3 region: CASSPSTGFHEQYF. CDR3 in DNA: TGTGCCAGCAGTCCGTCGACAGGGTTCCACGAGCAGTACTTC.

V gene TRBV6-5 combines with J gene TRBJ2-7; TRBD1 matches at 12 bases. Germline V gives CDR1 MNHEY, CDR2 SVGAGI. Germline trimming cut 6 bases from V and 6 bases from J; bases unmatched to any gene: 6. CDR3 length: 14 residues. The CDR3 region is CASSRDRGPSEQYF. The CDR3 DNA reads TGTGCCAGCAGCCGGGACAGGGGGCCAAGCGAGCAGTACTTC.

This clonotype was picked up a small number of times. The V call is TRBV7-9, the J call TRBJ2-7; no definite D call. Trimming took 3 bases from V and 3 from J, leaving 6 bases between them. The CDR3 sequence is 12 residues long. CDR1 is SEHNR and CDR2 is FQNEAQ in the germline V gene (reference sequence). Written as DNA, the CDR3 is TGTGCCAGCAGCTTTGACGACTACGAGCAGTACTTC. Encoded protein: CASSFDDYEQYF.

This clonotype has at least ten counts. The gene calls are TRBV7-3 and TRBJ2-2; D not certain. CDR1 is SGHTA, CDR2 FQGTGA, per germline. Trimming removed 1 base at V and 8 bases at J, with 8 bases between. The CDR3 runs to 13 residues. The CDR3: CASSLRATGELFF. CDR3 nucleotide sequence: TGTGCCAGCAGCTTAAGGGCTACTGGGGAGCTGTTTTTT.

The sample holds many counts of this clonotype. This chain joins TRBV28 and TRBJ2-5; the D call may be TRBD1 or TRBD2 (5 bases each). Germline-derived CDR1 and CDR2 are MDHEN and SYDVKM. Trimming left V 4 bases short and J 5 bases short, with 20 bases between. The CDR3 extends over 16 amino acids. DNA of the CDR3: TGTGCCAGCAGTTCCCCCCGGGACCGTCATAGGGAGACCCAGTACTTC. It codes for CASSSPRDRHRETQYF.